This T cell receptor (beta chain) was found in a study of blood T cells in healthy people across ages. The CDR3 contains 14 residues. J gave up 12 bases and V 1 base, and 8 bases lay outside the gene matches. This clonotype was observed a few times. The use of a sample-barcoded 5' primer and a J-beta primer mix characterized a second PCR of roughly 6 to 11 cycles. TCRdb re-derived calls from the 5' RACE reads in MiXCR, one entry per CDR3 protein. The sample contains over 700,000 distinct CDR3 sequences, around a quarter of which appear only once. This sample was shared with a second study, whose subject was T cells of mothers and their children.

The TCR was taken from a boy under 18 in good health. V gene TRBV12-3 or TRBV12-4 combines with J gene TRBJ2-1; 8 bases are shared with TRBD2. Specimen: blood. The CDR3 is CASSLDGGGFGQFF. The CDR3 DNA sequence: TGTGCCAGCAGTTTAGACGGGGGGGGTTTCGGGCAGTTCTTC.